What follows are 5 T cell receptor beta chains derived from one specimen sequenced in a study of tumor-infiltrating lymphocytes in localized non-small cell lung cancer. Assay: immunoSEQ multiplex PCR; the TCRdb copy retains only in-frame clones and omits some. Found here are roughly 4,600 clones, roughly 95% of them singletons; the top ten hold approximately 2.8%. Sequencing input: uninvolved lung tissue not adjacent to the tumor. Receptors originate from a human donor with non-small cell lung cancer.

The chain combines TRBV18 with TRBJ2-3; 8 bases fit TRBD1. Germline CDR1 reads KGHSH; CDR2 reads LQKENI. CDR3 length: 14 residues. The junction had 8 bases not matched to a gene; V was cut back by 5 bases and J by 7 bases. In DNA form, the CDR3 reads TGTGCCAGCTCAGACAGGGGCGGTTTCAATACGCAGTATTTT. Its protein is CASSDRGGFNTQYF. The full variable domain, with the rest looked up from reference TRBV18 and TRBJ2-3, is NAGVMQNPRHLVRRRGQEARLRCSPMKGHSHVYWYRQLPEEGLKFMVYLQKENIIDESGMPKERFSAEFPKEGPSILRIQQVVRGDSAAYFCASSDRGGFNTQYFGPGTRLTVL.

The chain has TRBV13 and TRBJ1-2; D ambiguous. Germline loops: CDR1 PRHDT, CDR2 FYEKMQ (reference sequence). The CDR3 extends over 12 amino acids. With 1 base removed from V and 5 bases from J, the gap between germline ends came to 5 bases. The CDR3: CASSLDRYGYTF. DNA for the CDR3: TGTGCCAGCAGCTTAGATCGGTATGGCTACACCTTC.

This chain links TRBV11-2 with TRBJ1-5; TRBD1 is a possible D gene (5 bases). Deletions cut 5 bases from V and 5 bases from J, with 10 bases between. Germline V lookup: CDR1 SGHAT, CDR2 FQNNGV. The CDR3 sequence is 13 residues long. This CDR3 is CASSPSRDQPQHF. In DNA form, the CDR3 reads TGTGCCAGCAGCCCGTCCAGGGATCAGCCCCAGCATTTT.

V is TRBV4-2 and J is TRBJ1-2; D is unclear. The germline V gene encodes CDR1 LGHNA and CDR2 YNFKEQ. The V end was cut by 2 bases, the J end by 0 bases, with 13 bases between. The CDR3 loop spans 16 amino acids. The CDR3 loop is CASSQRIVGTNYGYTF. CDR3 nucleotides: TGTGCCAGCAGCCAACGTATTGTGGGGACTAACTATGGCTACACCTTC.

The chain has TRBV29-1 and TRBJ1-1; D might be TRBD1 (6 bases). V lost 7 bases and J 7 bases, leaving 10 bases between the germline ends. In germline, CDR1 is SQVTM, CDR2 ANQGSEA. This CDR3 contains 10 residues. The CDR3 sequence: CSAGGLEAFF. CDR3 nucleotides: TGCAGCGCCGGGGGCCTTGAAGCTTTCTTT.